This is a list of T cell receptor beta chains from one sample in a study of graft-versus-host responses after intestinal transplantation. Here immunoSEQ multiplex PCR was the method, and the copy in TCRdb shows in-frame clones only, minus some. The data show 20,000 or so clones, with approximately 80% seen just once and about 1.9% held by the top ten. The source material was PBMCs, sampled 14 days after transplant. The receptors were gathered from a human patient who received an intestinal transplant, so some T cells may come from the graft donor. The CDR3 runs from the conserved cysteine through the conserved F or W. A D gene is named only where the DNA matches it firmly. Clone size is stated in some rows and not others, as once, few, many or a class when expanded.

j_gene | d_gene | v_gene | abundance | CDR3aa | CDR3nt
TRBJ2-6 | - | TRBV2 | - | CASFWGANVLTF | TGTGCCTCCTTTTGGGGGGCCAACGTCCTGACTTTC
TRBJ2-7 | - | TRBV29-1 | - | CSVVLERHEQYF | TGCAGCGTTGTATTAGAGCGCCACGAGCAGTACTTC
TRBJ2-1 | - | TRBV28 | - | CASSFSDSYNEQFF | TGTGCCAGCAGTTTTTCTGATTCCTACAATGAGCAGTTCTTC
TRBJ2-5 | TRBD2 | TRBV4-1 | - | CASSLTGLAGGPRETQYF | TGCGCCAGCAGCCTAACGGGACTAGCGGGAGGGCCACGAGAGACCCAGTACTTC
TRBJ1-5 | - | TRBV2 | - | CASSDRSSNQPQHF | TGTGCCAGCAGTGATAGGTCTAGCAATCAGCCCCAGCATTTT
TRBJ2-2 | TRBD2 | TRBV11-2 | - | CASSAISGLNTGELFF | TGTGCCAGCAGCGCCATTAGCGGGTTGAACACCGGGGAGCTGTTTTTT
TRBJ2-1 | TRBD2 | TRBV5-4 | - | CASSPPTGGGEQFF | TGTGCCAGCAGCCCCCCGACGGGGGGTGGTGAGCAGTTCTTC
TRBJ2-3 | - | TRBV10-3 | - | CAITGAYSTDTQYF | TGTGCCATCACGGGGGCTTATAGCACAGATACGCAGTATTTT
TRBJ1-1 | - | TRBV6-5 | - | CASSYLVGPGTEAFF | TGTGCCAGCAGTTACTTGGTGGGCCCGGGCACTGAAGCTTTCTTT
TRBJ1-1 | TRBD1 | TRBV5-1 | - | CASSDREAEAFF | TGCGCCAGTAGCGACAGGGAGGCTGAAGCTTTCTTT
TRBJ2-7 | TRBD1 | TRBV28 | once | CASSSHLNPGQNYEQYF | TGTGCCAGCAGTTCACACCTGAACCCGGGACAGAACTACGAGCAGTACTTC
TRBJ1-2 | - | TRBV6-5 | - | CASSYSGRFNYGYTF | TGTGCCAGCAGTTACTCGGGACGGTTTAACTATGGCTACACCTTC
TRBJ2-6 | TRBD1 | TRBV4-1 | - | CASSQTGQGGANVLTF | TGCGCCAGCAGCCAGACCGGACAGGGGGGGGCCAACGTCCTGACTTTC
TRBJ1-1 | - | TRBV29-1 | - | CSARQNTEAFF | TGCAGCGCTCGACAGAACACTGAAGCTTTCTTT
TRBJ2-1 | TRBD2 | TRBV4-1 | - | CASSQDSRRTSGNNEQFF | TGCGCCAGCAGCCAAGATAGCCGACGGACTAGCGGAAACAATGAGCAGTTCTTC
TRBJ2-4 | TRBD2 | TRBV2 | - | CASRERLAGGPGNIQYF | TGTGCCAGCAGGGAGAGACTGGCGGGGGGGCCTGGAAACATTCAGTACTTC
TRBJ2-3 | - | TRBV9 | few | CASSVGGTDTQYF | TGTGCCAGCAGCGTAGGTGGGACAGATACGCAGTATTTT
TRBJ1-2 | - | TRBV5-6 | - | CASSSKNRANYGYTF | TGTGCCAGCAGCTCTAAGAACCGAGCTAACTATGGCTACACCTTC
TRBJ2-7 | TRBD2 | TRBV2 | - | CASSGTSGSYEQYF | TGTGCCAGCAGCGGGACTAGCGGGAGCTACGAGCAGTACTTC
TRBJ2-7 | - | TRBV6-1 | - | CASSVKYEQYF | TGTGCCAGCAGTGTAAAGTACGAGCAGTACTTC
TRBJ2-3 | TRBD1 | TRBV10-2 | - | CASSAGRGRGTDTQYF | TGCGCCAGCAGTGCGGGCAGGGGGAGAGGCACAGATACGCAGTATTTT
TRBJ2-7 | - | TRBV28 | - | CASSLGDNSYEQYF | TGTGCCAGCAGTTTAGGGGACAACTCCTACGAGCAGTACTTC
TRBJ1-5 | TRBD1 | TRBV28 | - | CASSSTGTGGRRPQHF | TGTGCCAGCAGTTCCACCGGGACAGGGGGCAGGCGGCCCCAGCATTTT
TRBJ2-5 | TRBD1 | TRBV9 | - | CASSALTGEVGETQYF | TGTGCCAGCAGCGCACTGACAGGGGAGGTAGGAGAGACCCAGTACTTC
TRBJ2-2 | TRBD2 | TRBV28 | - | CASSLWGAGDPPSGELFF | TGTGCCAGCAGTTTATGGGGCGCGGGAGATCCCCCTTCCGGGGAGCTGTTTTTT
TRBJ1-5 | TRBD1 | TRBV9 | once | CASSVGGDSSNQPQHF | TGTGCCAGCAGCGTAGGAGGGGACAGCTCCAATCAGCCCCAGCATTTT
TRBJ2-2 | - | TRBV6-6 | few | CASSYSGSGELFF | TGTGCCAGCAGTTACTCTGGGTCCGGGGAGCTGTTTTTT
TRBJ2-2 | TRBD2 | TRBV10-1 | - | CASSDPSGYPGELFF | TGCGCCAGCAGTGATCCTAGCGGATATCCCGGGGAGCTGTTTTTT
TRBJ2-2 | TRBD2 | TRBV9 | - | CASSARSGLANKIGELFF | TGTGCCAGCAGCGCCCGCTCCGGACTAGCGAATAAGATCGGGGAGCTGTTTTTT
TRBJ1-2 | - | TRBV18 | - | CASSPGFFYGYTF | TGTGCCAGCTCACCGGGATTCTTCTATGGCTACACCTTC
TRBJ1-5 | - | TRBV10-1 | once | CASSESIRGPQHF | TGCGCCAGCAGTGAGTCTATCCGAGGGCCCCAGCATTTT
TRBJ2-5 | - | TRBV9 | - | CASSAEEGVETQYF | TGTGCCAGCAGCGCCGAGGAAGGGGTGGAGACCCAGTACTTC
TRBJ1-1 | - | TRBV25-1 | - | CASSVLNGNTEAFF | TGTGCCAGCAGTGTCCTCAACGGGAACACTGAAGCTTTCTTT
TRBJ2-5 | - | TRBV9 | - | CASSEQDQETQYF | TGTGCCAGCAGCGAGCAAGACCAAGAGACCCAGTACTTC
TRBJ2-1 | - | TRBV7-7 | - | CASSLELAGSSYNEQFF | TGTGCTAGCAGCTTAGAATTGGCCGGAAGCTCCTACAATGAGCAGTTCTTC
TRBJ2-3 | - | TRBV5-1 | - | CASSSGDTDTQYF | TGCGCCAGCAGTTCGGGGGACACAGATACGCAGTATTTT
TRBJ2-3 | - | TRBV27 | - | CASSKGNWDTQYF | TGTGCCAGCAGTAAGGGTAACTGGGATACGCAGTATTTT
TRBJ1-1 | TRBD1 | TRBV7-9 | - | CASSLRQGADAFF | TGTGCCAGCAGCTTACGACAGGGGGCCGATGCTTTCTTT
TRBJ1-3 | TRBD1 | TRBV2 | - | CASSDRGSGNTIYF | TGTGCCAGCAGCGACAGGGGGTCCGGAAACACCATATATTTT
TRBJ2-3 | TRBD2 | TRBV11-2 | - | CASSPSGAFTDTQYF | TGTGCCAGCAGCCCCAGCGGGGCTTTCACAGATACGCAGTATTTT
TRBJ2-2 | - | TRBV5-5 | - | CASSGGSPTGELFF | TGTGCCAGCAGCGGCGGGTCCCCCACCGGGGAGCTGTTTTTT
TRBJ2-1 | TRBD1 | TRBV27 | - | CASSLKGGRYNEQFF | TGTGCCAGCAGTTTAAAAGGGGGCAGGTACAATGAGCAGTTCTTC
TRBJ2-3 | TRBD2 | TRBV5-1 | few | CASSWVGGTTDTQYF | TGCGCCAGCAGCTGGGTGGGGGGGACCACAGATACGCAGTATTTT
TRBJ1-1 | - | TRBV6-1 | - | CATLMHQGWGTEAFF | TGTGCCACCCTTATGCATCAGGGATGGGGCACTGAAGCTTTCTTT
TRBJ2-1 | - | TRBV28 | - | CASSRDPTYNEQFF | TGTGCCAGCAGCCGGGACCCGACTTACAATGAGCAGTTCTTC
TRBJ1-5 | - | TRBV2 | - | CASSDLGSQPQHF | TGTGCCAGCAGCGACTTGGGGAGTCAGCCCCAGCATTTT
TRBJ2-7 | - | TRBV5-6 | - | CASSHGGLLSYEQYF | TGTGCCAGCAGTCACGGGGGTCTACTCTCCTACGAGCAGTACTTC
TRBJ2-7 | - | TRBV4-1 | - | CASSRGTLAYEQYF | TGCGCCAGCAGCCGGGGTACCCTCGCCTACGAGCAGTACTTC
TRBJ1-6 | - | TRBV6-1 | - | CASSESGGRSDSSPLHF | TGTGCCAGCAGTGAATCGGGGGGCCGGAGTGATAGTTCACCCCTCCACTTT
TRBJ2-1 | TRBD2 | TRBV7-8 | - | CASSVPGLVPPPLYNEQFF | TGTGCCAGCAGCGTCCCGGGACTAGTCCCCCCACCCCTCTACAATGAGCAGTTCTTC
TRBJ1-5 | TRBD1 | TRBV5-1 | - | CASSLTGGNQPQHF | TGCGCCAGCAGCTTGACAGGGGGCAATCAGCCCCAGCATTTT
TRBJ2-2 | - | TRBV6-5 | - | CASSFRSAGELFF | TGTGCCAGCAGTTTCCGAAGTGCCGGGGAGCTGTTTTTT
TRBJ2-7 | TRBD2 | TRBV4-1 | - | CASSYGTSGGYEQYF | TGCGCCAGCAGCTACGGGACTAGCGGGGGTTACGAGCAGTACTTC
TRBJ2-7 | TRBD1 | TRBV28 | - | CASSLAQGYEQYF | TGTGCCAGCAGTTTAGCACAGGGGTACGAGCAGTACTTC
TRBJ2-7 | TRBD1 | TRBV28 | - | CASSPVQGASYEQYF | TGTGCCAGCAGCCCGGTACAGGGGGCTTCCTACGAGCAGTACTTC
TRBJ1-3 | - | TRBV9 | - | CASSVDQDSGNTIYF | TGTGCCAGCAGCGTAGATCAGGACTCTGGAAACACCATATATTTT